The 12 T cell receptor beta chains below come from one sample, sequenced in a study of CXCR3-negative and CXCR3-positive naive CD8 T cells. Libraries of TRB cDNA were made by 5' RACE and carried UMIs. TCRdb re-called the 5' RACE reads and gives one entry per CDR3 protein, without DNA. The sample table sets out about 80,000 distinct CDR3 sequences. Sequencing input: naive CXCR3- CD8+ T cells from blood. Subset: CD45RO-CCR7+CD27+CD95- naive CD8+ T cells lacking CXCR3 (TNR3-). The receptors were sampled from a human donor in good health. Some clones in this sample may be carry-over from other donors' samples.

The chain links TRBV6-5 to TRBJ2-7; there is no DNA to check the TCRdb D call of TRBD1. The length of the CDR3 is 15 residues. Germline V gene data show CDR1 as MNHEY and CDR2 as SVGAGI. The CDR3 is CASSYSWDTSYEQYF.

The genes are TRBV6-6 and TRBJ1-5. Germline V gene lookup returns CDR1 MNHNY and CDR2 SVGAGI (reference sequence). The CDR3 covers 12 residues. CDR3 region: CASSYGNQPQHF.

The chain uses TRBV6-5 and TRBJ1-1. The CDR3 is made up of 14 amino acids. Looked up from germline, CDR1 is MNHEY and CDR2 is SVGAGI. This CDR3 reads CASSYSDTDTEAFF.

The chain links TRBV5-1 to TRBJ1-2; TCRdb returns TRBD1, unconfirmable since there is no DNA. Germline CDR1 and CDR2: SGHRS and YFSETQ. The CDR3 runs to 14 residues. The CDR3 region is CASSFGQGSDGYTF. Combining the CDR3 with reference TRBV5-1 and TRBJ1-2 gives the whole variable domain KAGVTQTPRYLIKTRGQQVTLSCSPISGHRSVSWYQQTPGQGLQFLFEYFSETQRNKGNFPGRFSGRQFSNSRSEMNVSTLELGDSALYLCASSFGQGSDGYTFGSGTRLTVV.

The J gene is TRBJ2-5, the V gene TRBV4-3. The CDR3 covers 17 residues. Germline-derived CDR1 and CDR2 are LGHNA and YSLEER. CDR3 loop: CASSQDRYGTYQETQYF.

This chain uses TRBV2 with TRBJ2-7. CDR3 length: 13 residues. Germline CDR1 SNHLY, CDR2 FYNNEI. The CDR3 loop reads CASSGGYSYEQYF. Full variable domain (remainder filled in from reference TRBV2 and TRBJ2-7): EPEVTQTPSHQVTQMGQEVILRCVPISNHLYFYWYRQILGQKVEFLVSFYNNEISEKSEIFDDQFSVERPDGSNFTLKIRSTKLEDSAMYFCASSGGYSYEQYFGPGTRLTVT.

The chain recombines TRBV5-4 with TRBJ1-2; TCRdb's D call of TRBD1 is untestable without DNA. The CDR3 spans 13 residues. CDR1 is SGHNT, CDR2 YYREEE, per germline (reference sequence). CDR3 loop: CASSFNRARGYTF. Based on the CDR3 plus reference TRBV5-4 and TRBJ1-2, the full variable domain is ETGVTQSPTHLIKTRGQQVTLRCSSQSGHNTVSWYQQALGQGPQFIFQYYREEENGRGNFPPRFSGLQFPNYSSELNVNALELDDSALYLCASSFNRARGYTFGSGTRLTVV.

This rearrangement joins TRBV4-2 to TRBJ1-1. The CDR3 has 15 amino acids. Germline V gene sequence: CDR1 LGHNA, CDR2 YNFKEQ. The chain's CDR3 is CASSQDWWVRTEAFF.

The V and J genes are TRBV2 and TRBJ2-2; checking the TCRdb D call of TRBD1 is not possible without DNA. The CDR3 is made up of 14 amino acids. Germline CDR1 SNHLY, CDR2 FYNNEI. This CDR3 reads CAGRPDSNTGELFF.

V and J are TRBV7-9 and TRBJ1-1. The CDR3 length is 14 residues. The germline V gene encodes CDR1 SEHNR and CDR2 FQNEAQ (reference sequence). CDR3 region: CASSLLDQNTEAFF.

The chain combines TRBV28 with TRBJ2-2; TCRdb selects TRBD1, and the lack of DNA leaves this call unchecked. Germline lookup yields CDR1 MDHEN and CDR2 SYDVKM. The CDR3 spans 15 residues. The CDR3 sequence: CASRGDRTNTGELFF.

J is TRBJ2-2 and V is TRBV20-1; checking the TCRdb D call of TRBD2 is not possible without DNA. In germline, CDR1 is DFQATT, CDR2 SNEGSKA (reference sequence). CDR3 size: 12 residues. CDR3 protein: CSAPRSGGELFF.